What follows are 9 T cell receptor beta chains derived from one specimen sequenced in a study of blood T cell repertoires in COVID-19. Sequencing was performed with immunoSEQ multiplex PCR; in TCRdb, only in-frame clones are kept and a portion is missing. This sample carries approximately 100,000 clones, roughly two thirds of them seen once, and the ten largest clones take 0.9%. Sequenced sample: peripheral blood. These receptor sequences come from a human donor with acute or convalescent COVID-19. The donor label of this sample is uncertain.

The chain employs TRBV28 and TRBJ1-5; no definite D call. The CDR3 totals 12 residues. CDR1 MDHEN and CDR2 SYDVKM come from the germline V gene. The V gene lost 5 bases and the J gene lost 4 bases, with 6 bases spanning the gap. The CDR3 nucleotides are TGTGCCAGCAGTCTAATAAATCAGCCCCAGCATTTT. Translated: CASSLINQPQHF.

The chain carries TRBV24-1 and TRBJ2-7; tentative D call: TRBD1 (5 bases). Deletions cut 4 bases from V and 7 bases from J, with 16 bases between. The CDR3 covers 14 residues. The germline CDR1 and CDR2 sequences are KGHDR and SFDVKD. This chain's CDR3 is CATSESDSAREQYF. For the CDR3, the DNA is TGTGCCACCAGTGAATCAGACAGCGCGAGGGAGCAGTACTTC.

This chain uses TRBV12-1 with TRBJ1-2; the D segment call TRBD1 is taken from the table without a DNA check. TRBV12-1 is tagged as a pseudogene. This CDR3 has 15 amino acids. In DNA form, the CDR3 reads TGTGCCAGCAGCCCCGCGGGACAGGGGCCCTATGGCTACACCTTC. Amino acid sequence: CASSPAGQGPYGYTF.

The gene calls are TRBV4-2 and TRBJ2-7; possible D gene TRBD2, 5 bases. V lost 1 base, J lost 0 bases, and 7 bases lay in between. Germline CDR1 LGHNA, CDR2 YNFKEQ. This CDR3 has 14 residues. DNA of the CDR3: TGTGCCAGCAGCCAAGTGGAGGACTCCTACGAGCAGTACTTC. Residues: CASSQVEDSYEQYF.

This clone has just a few counts. The V gene is TRBV5-1, the J gene TRBJ2-4, with no clear D. V was pared by 1 base and J by 1 base, with 12 bases between. The length of the CDR3 is 16 residues. The germline V gene has CDR1 SGHRS and CDR2 YFSETQ. DNA for the CDR3: TGCGCCAGCAGCTTGAGCTGGGCTGGGGCCAAAAACATTCAGTACTTC. Protein: CASSLSWAGAKNIQYF.

The gene calls are TRBV19 and TRBJ1-6, with D possibly TRBD1 on 6 matching bases. V was clipped by 4 bases and J by 9 bases, with 13 bases between them. This CDR3 contains 14 residues. The germline V gene has CDR1 LNHDA and CDR2 SQIVND (reference sequence). CDR3 in DNA: TGTGCCAGTAGTAAATCCAACAGGGTTTCACCCCTCCACTTT. Translated, it gives CASSKSNRVSPLHF.

This clone occurred a few times. The rearrangement joins TRBV9 to TRBJ2-5; 7 bases map to TRBD2. There are 16 residues in the CDR3. CDR1 and CDR2 (germline): SGDLS, YYNGEE. After removal of 0 bases from V and 4 bases from J, the junction contained 9 bases not matched to a gene. CDR3 sequence: CASSVGGGGGTETQYF. In DNA, the CDR3 is TGTGCCAGCAGCGTAGGTGGCGGCGGGGGTACAGAGACCCAGTACTTC.

The rearrangement links TRBV15 to TRBJ1-5, with 8 bases that match TRBD1. V gave up 3 bases and J gave up 7 bases; unmatched junction bases: 5. The CDR3 spans 14 residues. CDR1 and CDR2 from the germline V gene are LNHNV and YYDKDF (reference sequence). The CDR3 protein is CATSRDRVEQPQHF. CDR3 bases: TGTGCCACCAGCAGGGACAGGGTGGAGCAGCCCCAGCATTTT.

This chain uses TRBV15 with TRBJ1-1; a weak D match, TRBD1 (6 bases). CDR3 length equals 14 residues. The germline V gene has CDR1 LNHNV and CDR2 YYDKDF (reference sequence). Trimming removed 1 base at V and 3 bases at J, with 9 bases between. The CDR3 nucleotides read TGTGCCACCAGCAGAGGGGCAGGGGACACTGAAGCTTTCTTT. It translates to CATSRGAGDTEAFF.